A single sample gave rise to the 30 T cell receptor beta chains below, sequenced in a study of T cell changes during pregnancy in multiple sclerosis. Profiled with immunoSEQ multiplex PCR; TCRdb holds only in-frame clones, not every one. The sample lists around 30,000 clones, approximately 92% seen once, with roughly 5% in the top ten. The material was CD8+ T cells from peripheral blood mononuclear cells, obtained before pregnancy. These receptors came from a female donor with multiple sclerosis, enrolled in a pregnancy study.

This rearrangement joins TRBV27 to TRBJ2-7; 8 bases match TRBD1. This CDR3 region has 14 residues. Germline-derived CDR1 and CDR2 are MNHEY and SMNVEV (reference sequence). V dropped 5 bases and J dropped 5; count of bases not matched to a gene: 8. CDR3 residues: CASSGGTGSNEQYF. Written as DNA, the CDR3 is TGTGCCAGCAGTGGCGGGACAGGATCCAACGAGCAGTACTTC.

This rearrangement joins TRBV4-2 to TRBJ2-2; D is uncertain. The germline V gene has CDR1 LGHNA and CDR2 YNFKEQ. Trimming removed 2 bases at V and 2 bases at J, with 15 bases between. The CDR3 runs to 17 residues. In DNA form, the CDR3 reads TGTGCCAGCAGCCAATCCCTAAGACATCTTAACACCGGGGAGCTGTTTTTT. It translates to CASSQSLRHLNTGELFF.

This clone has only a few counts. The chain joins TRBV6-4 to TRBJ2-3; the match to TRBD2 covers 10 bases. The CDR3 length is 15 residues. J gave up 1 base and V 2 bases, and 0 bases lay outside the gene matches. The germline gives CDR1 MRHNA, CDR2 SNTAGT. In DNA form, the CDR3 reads TGTGCCAGCAGTGACACTAGCGGGGGCACAGATACGCAGTATTTT. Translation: CASSDTSGGTDTQYF.

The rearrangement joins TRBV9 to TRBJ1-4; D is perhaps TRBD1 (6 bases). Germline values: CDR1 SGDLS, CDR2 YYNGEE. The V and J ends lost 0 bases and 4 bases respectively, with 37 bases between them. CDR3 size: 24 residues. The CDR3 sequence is CASSVDGSTGNRTYRTRFNEKLFF. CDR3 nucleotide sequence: TGTGCCAGCAGCGTAGACGGAAGCACAGGGAATCGGACCTACCGCACCCGATTTAATGAAAAACTGTTTTTT.

This CDR3 reads CASSLTGISTDTQYF. CDR3 in DNA: TGTGCCAGCAGTTTAACAGGGATTAGCACAGATACGCAGTATTTT. V gene TRBV27 combines with J gene TRBJ2-3; weak D call: TRBD1 (6 bases). The V end lost 2 bases, the J end lost 0 bases, and 9 bases lay between the germline ends. From germline, CDR1 is MNHEY and CDR2 SMNVEV (reference sequence). This CDR3 is built from 15 residues.

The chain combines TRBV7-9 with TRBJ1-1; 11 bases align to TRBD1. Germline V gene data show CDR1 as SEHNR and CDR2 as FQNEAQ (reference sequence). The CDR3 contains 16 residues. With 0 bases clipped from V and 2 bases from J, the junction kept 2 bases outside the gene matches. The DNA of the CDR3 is TGTGCCAGCAGCTTAGCCGGGACAGGGGGTAACACTGAAGCTTTCTTT. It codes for CASSLAGTGGNTEAFF.

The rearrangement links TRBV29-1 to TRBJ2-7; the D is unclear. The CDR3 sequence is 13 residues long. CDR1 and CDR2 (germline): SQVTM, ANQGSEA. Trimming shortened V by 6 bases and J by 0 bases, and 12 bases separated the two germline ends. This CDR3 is CSVLTPSSYEQYF. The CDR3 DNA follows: TGCAGCGTCTTAACCCCGAGCTCCTACGAGCAGTACTTC.

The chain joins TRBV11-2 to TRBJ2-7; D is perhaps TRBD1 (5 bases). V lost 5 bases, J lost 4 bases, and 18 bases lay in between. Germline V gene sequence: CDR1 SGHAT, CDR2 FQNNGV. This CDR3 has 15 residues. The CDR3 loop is CASSQTDSAYYEQYF. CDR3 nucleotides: TGTGCCAGCAGCCAGACAGACAGCGCCTATTACGAGCAGTACTTC.

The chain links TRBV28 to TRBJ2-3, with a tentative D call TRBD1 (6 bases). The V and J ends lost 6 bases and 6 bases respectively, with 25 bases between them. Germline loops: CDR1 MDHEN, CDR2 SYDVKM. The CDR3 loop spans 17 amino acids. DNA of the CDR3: TGTGCCAGCAGCACTTACGATCGAGACAGGTCATCGGATACGCAGTATTTT. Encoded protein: CASSTYDRDRSSDTQYF. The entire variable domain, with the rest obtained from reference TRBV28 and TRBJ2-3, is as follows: DVKVTQSSRYLVKRTGEKVFLECVQDMDHENMFWYRQDPGLGLRLIYFSYDVKMKEKGDIPEGYSVSREKKERFSLILESASTNQTSMYLCASSTYDRDRSSDTQYFGPGTRLTVL.

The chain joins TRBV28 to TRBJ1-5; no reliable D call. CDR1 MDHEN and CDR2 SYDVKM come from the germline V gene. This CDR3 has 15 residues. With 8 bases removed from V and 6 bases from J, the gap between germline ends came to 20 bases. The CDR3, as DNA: TGTGCCAGCTCCGGCCCCCCCAGGTATGGTCAGCCCCAGCATTTT. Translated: CASSGPPRYGQPQHF. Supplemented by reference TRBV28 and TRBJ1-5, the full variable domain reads DVKVTQSSRYLVKRTGEKVFLECVQDMDHENMFWYRQDPGLGLRLIYFSYDVKMKEKGDIPEGYSVSREKKERFSLILESASTNQTSMYLCASSGPPRYGQPQHFGDGTRLSIL.

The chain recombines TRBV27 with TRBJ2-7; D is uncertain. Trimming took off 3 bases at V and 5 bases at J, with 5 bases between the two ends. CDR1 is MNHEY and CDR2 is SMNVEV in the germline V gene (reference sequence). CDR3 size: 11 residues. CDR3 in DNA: TGTGCCAGCAGTTTTGGCAACGAGCAGTACTTC. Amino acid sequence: CASSFGNEQYF.

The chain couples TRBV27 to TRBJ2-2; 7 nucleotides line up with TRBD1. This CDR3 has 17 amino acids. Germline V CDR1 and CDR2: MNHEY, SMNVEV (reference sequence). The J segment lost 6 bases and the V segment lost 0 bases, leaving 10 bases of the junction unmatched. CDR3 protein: CASSLSPPTGYAGELFF. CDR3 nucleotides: TGTGCCAGCAGTTTATCCCCCCCGACAGGGTATGCCGGGGAGCTGTTTTTT.

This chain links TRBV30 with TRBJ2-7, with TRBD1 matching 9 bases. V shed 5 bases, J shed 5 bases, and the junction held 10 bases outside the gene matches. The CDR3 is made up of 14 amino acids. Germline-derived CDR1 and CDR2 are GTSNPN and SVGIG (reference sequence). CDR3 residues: CAWEVTGGIDEQYF. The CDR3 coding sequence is TGTGCCTGGGAAGTGACAGGGGGAATTGACGAGCAGTACTTC.

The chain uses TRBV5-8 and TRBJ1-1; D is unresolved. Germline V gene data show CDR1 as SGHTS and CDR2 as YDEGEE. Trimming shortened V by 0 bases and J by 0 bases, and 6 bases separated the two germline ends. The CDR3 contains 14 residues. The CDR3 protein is CASSLDRLNTEAFF. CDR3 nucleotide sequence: TGTGCCAGCAGCTTGGACAGACTGAACACTGAAGCTTTCTTT.

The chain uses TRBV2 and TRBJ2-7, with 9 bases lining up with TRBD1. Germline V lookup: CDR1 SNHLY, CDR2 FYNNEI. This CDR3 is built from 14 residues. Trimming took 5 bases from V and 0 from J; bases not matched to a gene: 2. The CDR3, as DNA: TGTGCCAGCAGTTGGGACAGGGCCTCCTACGAGCAGTACTTC. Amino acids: CASSWDRASYEQYF.

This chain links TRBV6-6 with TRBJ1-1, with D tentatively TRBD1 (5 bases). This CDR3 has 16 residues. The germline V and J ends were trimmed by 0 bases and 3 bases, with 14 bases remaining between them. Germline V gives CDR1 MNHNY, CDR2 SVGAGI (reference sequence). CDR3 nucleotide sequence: TGTGCCAGCAGTTACTCGGGCGGATGGGGGGACACTGAAGCTTTCTTT. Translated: CASSYSGGWGDTEAFF.

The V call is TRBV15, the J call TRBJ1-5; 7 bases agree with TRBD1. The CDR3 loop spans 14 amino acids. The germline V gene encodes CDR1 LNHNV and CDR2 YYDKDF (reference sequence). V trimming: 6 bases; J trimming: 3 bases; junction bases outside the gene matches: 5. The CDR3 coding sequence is TGTGCCACCAGTGAAGACAGGGACAATCAGCCCCAGCATTTT. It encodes CATSEDRDNQPQHF.

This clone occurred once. CDR3 bases: TGTGCCAGCAGTCACCCCGGGGGGCGTAATGAAGCTTTCTTT. Its translation: CASSHPGGRNEAFF. The chain uses TRBV27 and TRBJ1-1; possible D gene TRBD1, 6 bases. The CDR3 consists of 14 residues. Trimming left V 5 bases short and J 7 bases short, with 17 bases between. Germline CDR1 is MNHEY and CDR2 is SMNVEV (reference sequence).

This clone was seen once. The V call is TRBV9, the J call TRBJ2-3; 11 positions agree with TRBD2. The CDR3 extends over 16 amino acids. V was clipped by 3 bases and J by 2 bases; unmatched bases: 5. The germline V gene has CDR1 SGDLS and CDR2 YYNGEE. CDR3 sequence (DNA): TGTGCCAGCAGCGACCTTAGCGGGGGGGTCACAGATACGCAGTATTTT. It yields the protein CASSDLSGGVTDTQYF.

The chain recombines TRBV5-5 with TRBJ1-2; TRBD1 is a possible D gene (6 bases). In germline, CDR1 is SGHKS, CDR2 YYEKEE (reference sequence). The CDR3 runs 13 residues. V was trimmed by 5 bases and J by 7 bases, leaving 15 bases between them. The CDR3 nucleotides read TGTGCCAGCAGGTTTCCGGGACACCCTGGCTACACCTTC. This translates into CASRFPGHPGYTF.

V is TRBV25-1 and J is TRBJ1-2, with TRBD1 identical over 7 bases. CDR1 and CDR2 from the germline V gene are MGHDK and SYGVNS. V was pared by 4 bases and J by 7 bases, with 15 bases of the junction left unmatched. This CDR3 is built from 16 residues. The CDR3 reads CASSGTTGTEGSGYTF. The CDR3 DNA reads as TGTGCCAGCAGTGGCACGACCGGGACAGAGGGCTCTGGCTACACCTTC.

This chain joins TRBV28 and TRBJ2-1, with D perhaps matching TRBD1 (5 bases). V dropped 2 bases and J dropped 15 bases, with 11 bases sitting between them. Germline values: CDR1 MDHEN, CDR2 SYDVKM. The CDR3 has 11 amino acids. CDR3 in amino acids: CASSLGAWRFF. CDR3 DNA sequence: TGTGCCAGCAGTTTAGGGGCTTGGCGGTTCTTC. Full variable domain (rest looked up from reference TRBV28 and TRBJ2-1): DVKVTQSSRYLVKRTGEKVFLECVQDMDHENMFWYRQDPGLGLRLIYFSYDVKMKEKGDIPEGYSVSREKKERFSLILESASTNQTSMYLCASSLGAWRFFGPGTRLTVL.

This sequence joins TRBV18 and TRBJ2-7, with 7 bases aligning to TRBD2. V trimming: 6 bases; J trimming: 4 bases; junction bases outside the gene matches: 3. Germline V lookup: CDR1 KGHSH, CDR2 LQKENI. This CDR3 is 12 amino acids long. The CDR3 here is CASSQREYEQYF. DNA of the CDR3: TGTGCCAGCTCCCAGCGGGAATACGAGCAGTACTTC.

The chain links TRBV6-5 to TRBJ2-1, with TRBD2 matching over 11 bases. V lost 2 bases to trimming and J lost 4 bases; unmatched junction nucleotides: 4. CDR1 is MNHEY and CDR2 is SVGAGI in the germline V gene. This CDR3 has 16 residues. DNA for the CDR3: TGTGCCAGCAGTTACGGTAGCGGGGGGGCTTACAATGAGCAGTTCTTC. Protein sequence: CASSYGSGGAYNEQFF.

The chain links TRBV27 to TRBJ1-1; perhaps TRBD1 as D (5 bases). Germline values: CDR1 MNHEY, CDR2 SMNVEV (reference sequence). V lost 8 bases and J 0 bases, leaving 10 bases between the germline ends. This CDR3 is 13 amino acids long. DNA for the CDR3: TGTGCCAGCCTCGGACATCTGAACACTGAAGCTTTCTTT. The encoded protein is CASLGHLNTEAFF.

The chain's CDR3 is CASSSPGQGIRSPLHF. CDR3 DNA sequence: TGTGCCAGCAGCTCACCGGGACAGGGGATACGGTCACCCCTCCACTTT. The V gene is TRBV5-6, the J gene TRBJ1-6; 10 bases line up with TRBD1. The CDR3 is 16 residues long. V was pared by 3 bases and J by 10 bases, with 10 bases of the junction left unmatched. Germline V CDR1 and CDR2: SGHDT, YYEEEE.

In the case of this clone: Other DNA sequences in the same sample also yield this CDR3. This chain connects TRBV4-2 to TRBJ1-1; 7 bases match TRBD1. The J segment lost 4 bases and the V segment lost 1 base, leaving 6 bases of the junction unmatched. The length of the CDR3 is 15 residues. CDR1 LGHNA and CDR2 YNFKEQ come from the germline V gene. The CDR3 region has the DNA TGTGCCAGCAGCCAAGCCCGGACAGGCGGCACTGAAGCTTTCTTT. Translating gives CASSQARTGGTEAFF.

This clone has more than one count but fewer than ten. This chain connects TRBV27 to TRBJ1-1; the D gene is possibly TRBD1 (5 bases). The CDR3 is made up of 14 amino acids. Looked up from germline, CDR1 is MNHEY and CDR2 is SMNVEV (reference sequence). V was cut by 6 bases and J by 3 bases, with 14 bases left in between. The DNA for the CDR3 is TGTGCCAGCAGCCTAGGGGTTGTGGACACTGAAGCTTTCTTT. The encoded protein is CASSLGVVDTEAFF.

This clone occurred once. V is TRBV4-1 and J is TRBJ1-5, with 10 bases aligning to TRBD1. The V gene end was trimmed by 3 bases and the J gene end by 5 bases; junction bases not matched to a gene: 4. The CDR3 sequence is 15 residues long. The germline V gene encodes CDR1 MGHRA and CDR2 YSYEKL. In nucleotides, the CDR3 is TGCGCCAGCAGCCACGGGACAGGGGCCGATCAGCCCCAGCATTTT. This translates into CASSHGTGADQPQHF.

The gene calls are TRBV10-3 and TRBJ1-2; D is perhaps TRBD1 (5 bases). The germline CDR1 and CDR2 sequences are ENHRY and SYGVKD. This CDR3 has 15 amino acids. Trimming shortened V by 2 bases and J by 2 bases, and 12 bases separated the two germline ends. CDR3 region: CAISEGPGPNYGYTF. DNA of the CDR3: TGTGCCATCAGTGAGGGGCCAGGGCCAAACTATGGCTACACCTTC.